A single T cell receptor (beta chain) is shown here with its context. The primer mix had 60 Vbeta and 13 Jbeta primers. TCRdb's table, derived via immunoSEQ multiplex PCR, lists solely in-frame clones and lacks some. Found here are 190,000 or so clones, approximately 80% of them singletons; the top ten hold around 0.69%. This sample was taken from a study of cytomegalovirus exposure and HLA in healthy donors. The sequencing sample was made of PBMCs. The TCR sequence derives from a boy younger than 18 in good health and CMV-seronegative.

In nucleotides, the CDR3 is TGCGCCAGCAGCCAAGATCGAGGGACACGAAACTATGGCTACACCTTC. Protein product: CASSQDRGTRNYGYTF. J is TRBJ1-2 and V is TRBV4-1; TRBD1 might be the D (6 bases). V lost 0 bases to trimming and J lost 2 bases, with 13 bases between them. The V gene's germline CDR1 is MGHRA and CDR2 YSYEKL. The CDR3 totals 16 residues.